This entry concerns a single T cell receptor beta chain. This CDR3 has 18 residues. The trim removed 0 bases at V and 7 bases at J, leaving 10 bases unmatched. Looked up from germline, CDR1 is LGHNA and CDR2 is YSLEER. The data derive from a study of T-cell reconstitution after alpha-beta-depleted transplantation in children. It was with unique molecular identifiers that the TCRbeta library was prepared. TCRdb re-derived calls from the PCR reads in MiXCR, one entry per CDR3 protein. The profile covers roughly 300,000 distinct CDR3 sequences, with 10% appearing a single time and 2% to 3% taken by the ten largest.

This clonotype was sampled from a human donor who donated a stem cell graft to a child with acute lymphoblastic leukemia. Sequencing was performed on PBMCs from the stem cell graft donor, taken from the stem cell graft. The V gene is TRBV4-3, the J gene TRBJ2-2, with TRBD2 matching 11 bases. The chain's CDR3 is CASSQDLTSGRGGGELFF. CDR3 nucleotides: TGCGCCAGCAGCCAAGATCTAACTAGCGGGAGAGGGGGCGGGGAGCTGTTTTTT.